Each of the 30 T cell receptor beta chains below was sequenced from the same sample in a study of blood T cell repertoires in COVID-19. The table came from immunoSEQ multiplex PCR; TCRdb's copy has only in-frame clones and leaves some out. Among approximately 98,000 clones, less than 75% were seen once, and the ten largest hold 1.5% to 2%. Sequencing was done on a sample of peripheral blood. The receptors shown here come from a woman between 40 and 50 years old with acute or convalescent COVID-19.

J is TRBJ1-2 and V is TRBV10-3; 7 bases line up with TRBD1. J was trimmed by 0 bases and V by 8 bases; bases with no gene match: 0. Looked up from germline, CDR1 is ENHRY and CDR2 is SYGVKD. The CDR3 length is 12 residues. CDR3 sequence reads: CAIGQANYGYTF. CDR3 nucleotide sequence: TGTGCCATCGGACAGGCTAACTATGGCTACACCTTC.

The V and J genes are TRBV7-2 and TRBJ2-5; 10 positions match TRBD2. Germline lookup yields CDR1 SGHTA and CDR2 FQGNSA. After removal of 6 bases from V and 2 bases from J, the junction contained 6 bases not matched to a gene. The CDR3 runs to 15 residues. CDR3 sequence: CASRKLAGNQETQYF. CDR3 in DNA: TGTGCCAGCAGAAAACTAGCGGGGAATCAAGAGACCCAGTACTTC. Drawing the rest from reference TRBV7-2 and TRBJ2-5, the complete variable domain is GAGVSQSPSNKVTEKGKDVELRCDPISGHTALYWYRQSLGQGLEFLIYFQGNSAPDKSGLPSDRFSAERTGGSVSTLTIQRTQQEDSAVYLCASRKLAGNQETQYFGPGTRLLVL.

This chain uses TRBV7-3 with TRBJ2-2; 7 nucleotides line up with TRBD1. Germline V gene lookup returns CDR1 SGHTA and CDR2 FQGTGA. With V trimmed by 5 bases and J by 3 bases, 9 bases remained unmatched. The CDR3 length is 16 residues. CDR3 residues: CASSPFDRADTGELFF. DNA for the CDR3: TGTGCCAGCAGCCCCTTCGACAGGGCGGACACCGGGGAGCTGTTTTTT.

This rearrangement joins TRBV29-1 to TRBJ2-2; 7 bases map to TRBD2. V shed 7 bases and J 0 bases; nucleotides not matched to a gene: 11. The CDR3 totals 16 residues. CDR1 SQVTM and CDR2 ANQGSEA come from the germline V gene. The CDR3 bases are TGCAGCGCTGTGAAGACTAGCTCCGCGAACACCGGGGAGCTGTTTTTT. As protein: CSAVKTSSANTGELFF.

J is TRBJ2-7 and V is TRBV6-5, with D maybe TRBD2 (6 bases). The CDR3 contains 13 residues. The germline V gene has CDR1 MNHEY and CDR2 SVGAGI. Between the trimmed V and J ends, which lost 4 bases and 2 bases, there was a span of 9 bases. CDR3 DNA sequence: TGTGCCAGCAGTTTGGGGGAGGCCTACGAGCAGTACTTC. Protein product: CASSLGEAYEQYF.

CDR3 DNA: TGTGCCAGTAGTATCACGGGGGATGAGACCCAGTACTTC. Its protein is CASSITGDETQYF. The chain carries TRBV19 and TRBJ2-5; possible D gene TRBD2, 6 bases. This CDR3 spans 13 amino acids. Trimming removed 3 bases from V and 5 bases from J, with 10 bases in between. Germline V CDR1 and CDR2: LNHDA, SQIVND (reference sequence).

The chain recombines TRBV6-5 with TRBJ2-7; unclear D gene. The CDR3 spans 12 residues. Looked up from germline, CDR1 is MNHEY and CDR2 is SVGAGI. Trimming cost V 9 bases and J 7 bases, with 16 bases left between them. CDR3 DNA: TGTGCCAGTGGAGCGTTTCTTAGGGAGCAGTACTTC. This translates into CASGAFLREQYF.

The V call is TRBV28, the J call TRBJ1-1; D unclear. CDR3 length equals 13 residues. The germline gives CDR1 MDHEN, CDR2 SYDVKM. Between the trimmed V and J ends, which lost 3 bases and 7 bases, there was a span of 12 bases. The CDR3: CASSLRERSEAFF. For the CDR3, the DNA is TGTGCCAGCAGTTTGAGGGAGCGAAGTGAAGCTTTCTTT.

The chain has TRBV7-6 and TRBJ1-4; D not resolved. V lost 4 bases and J 7 bases, leaving 13 bases between the germline ends. The CDR3 has 14 amino acids. The V gene's germline CDR1 is SGHVS and CDR2 FNYEAQ. CDR3 nucleotide sequence: TGTGCCAGCAGCTACGGGAGCATCTCTGAAAAACTGTTTTTT. Translating it yields CASSYGSISEKLFF.

The chain carries TRBV7-4 and TRBJ2-7; possible D gene TRBD2, 6 bases. This CDR3 is 16 amino acids long. Germline values: CDR1 SGHVT, CDR2 SQSDAQ. Trimming cost V 1 base and J 6 bases, with 19 bases left between them. The DNA for the CDR3 is TGTGCCAGCAGCTTAGTTGGCAGGGAACGGGAGTGCGAGCAGTACTTC. Encoded protein: CASSLVGRERECEQYF.

The chain joins TRBV7-9 to TRBJ2-1; 11 bases are a match to TRBD1. Trimming at V came to 0 bases and at J to 6 bases, leaving 7 bases not matched to a gene. This CDR3 contains 17 residues. Germline values: CDR1 SEHNR, CDR2 FQNEAQ (reference sequence). The chain's CDR3 is CASSLAGGQGAGNEQFF. The CDR3 DNA reads as TGTGCCAGCAGCTTAGCCGGAGGACAGGGGGCAGGCAATGAGCAGTTCTTC.

This clone was seen a single time. The gene calls are TRBV25-1 and TRBJ2-1; 7 bases map to TRBD2. The V and J ends lost 8 bases and 10 bases, in that order; junction bases with no gene match: 14. The CDR3 loop spans 14 amino acids. Germline lookup yields CDR1 MGHDK and CDR2 SYGVNS. CDR3 protein: CASSGTNSLGEQFF. The CDR3 nucleotides are TGTGCCAGCTCGGGGACTAACTCCCTAGGAGAGCAGTTCTTC.

V gene TRBV11-3 combines with J gene TRBJ2-2; TRBD1 matches at 12 bases. Trimming took 5 bases from V and 7 from J; bases not matched to a gene: 14. CDR1 is SGHNT and CDR2 is YENEEA in the germline V gene. This CDR3 is 18 amino acids long. CDR3 coding DNA: TGTGCCAGCAGCCCCGGGACAGGGGGCTTAGCGGGGGGCGGGGAGCTGTTTTTT. It translates to CASSPGTGGLAGGGELFF.

V and J are TRBV18 and TRBJ1-6; possibly TRBD1 for D (6 bases). The germline CDR1 and CDR2 sequences are KGHSH and LQKENI. The V end was cut by 2 bases, the J end by 7 bases, with 6 bases between. The length of the CDR3 is 13 residues. Written as DNA, the CDR3 is TGTGCCAGCTCACCAGGGACAAATTCACCCCTCCACTTT. Its protein is CASSPGTNSPLHF.

V is TRBV3-1 (or the pseudogene TRBV3-2) and J is TRBJ2-2, with a tentative D call TRBD1 (5 bases). The CDR3 contains 15 residues. Germline assignment: CDR1 LGHDT and CDR2 YNNKEL (reference sequence). Trimming shortened V by 1 base and J by 1 base, and 7 bases separated the two germline ends. The CDR3 nucleotides are TGTGCCAGCAGCCAAGTAACAGGGAACACCGGGGAGCTGTTTTTT. Its translation: CASSQVTGNTGELFF.

The rearrangement links TRBV27 to TRBJ1-1, with D perhaps matching TRBD1 (5 bases). Germline V gene sequence: CDR1 MNHEY, CDR2 SMNVEV (reference sequence). The ends were cut back, 6 bases at V and 7 bases at J, with 15 bases in the middle. This CDR3 region has 13 residues. CDR3 bases: TGTGCCAGCAGCGCCGACAGCCCGTATGAAGCTTTCTTT. Encoded protein: CASSADSPYEAFF.

The CDR3 sequence is CASSFGTGGWGETQYF. The CDR3 region has the DNA TGTGCCAGCAGCTTCGGGACAGGGGGTTGGGGAGAGACCCAGTACTTC. The chain couples TRBV5-5 to TRBJ2-5; 11 nucleotides agree with TRBD1. The CDR3 sequence is 16 residues long. Germline CDR1 reads SGHKS; CDR2 reads YYEKEE (reference sequence). J lost 4 bases, V lost 2 bases, and 7 bases had no gene match.

This chain joins TRBV14 and TRBJ1-6; D is possibly TRBD1 (6 bases). CDR1 SGHDN and CDR2 FVKESK come from the germline V gene. Trimming left V 1 base short and J 1 base short, with 14 bases between. This CDR3 contains 18 residues. The CDR3 region has the DNA TGTGCCAGCAGCCAAGTGGTGGGGGCCCCATCCTATAATTCACCCCTCCACTTT. It specifies CASSQVVGAPSYNSPLHF. Full variable domain (missing parts from reference TRBV14 and TRBJ1-6): EAGVTQFPSHSVIEKGQTVTLRCDPISGHDNLYWYRRVMGKEIKFLLHFVKESKQDESGMPNNRFLAERTGGTYSTLKVQPAELEDSGVYFCASSQVVGAPSYNSPLHFGNGTRLTVT.

The chain links TRBV30 to TRBJ1-1; a weak D match, TRBD1 (6 bases). This CDR3 spans 13 amino acids. V shed 3 bases and J shed 0 bases, with 8 bases lying between them. Germline V gene lookup returns CDR1 GTSNPN and CDR2 SVGIG (reference sequence). CDR3 in amino acids: CAWSRGLNTEAFF. As DNA, the CDR3 is TGTGCCTGGAGCAGGGGCCTGAACACTGAAGCTTTCTTT.

The CDR3 DNA reads TGTGCCAGCAGCCAAGGGGACGGGGGGGGCGATGGCTACACCTTC. Translating gives CASSQGDGGGDGYTF. The chain recombines TRBV3-1 (or the pseudogene TRBV3-2) with TRBJ1-2, with a weak D call TRBD1 (6 bases). Looked up from germline, CDR1 is LGHDT and CDR2 is YNNKEL (reference sequence). The V end lost 1 base, the J end lost 6 bases, and 15 bases lay between the germline ends. This CDR3 is built from 15 residues.

CDR3 residues: CASSPSGASAFF. As DNA, the CDR3 is TGTGCCAGCTCACCGTCAGGGGCAAGCGCTTTCTTT. The genes are TRBV18 and TRBJ1-1; D possibly corresponds to TRBD1 (6 bases). Looked up from germline, CDR1 is KGHSH and CDR2 is LQKENI. The CDR3 sequence is 12 residues long. Between the trimmed V and J ends, which lost 3 bases and 11 bases, there was a span of 13 bases.

This clone was seen only once. The genes are TRBV5-1 and TRBJ1-1; a possible D gene is TRBD1 (5 bases). Germline V gene sequence: CDR1 SGHRS, CDR2 YFSETQ. The CDR3 totals 15 residues. The V end lost 4 bases, the J end lost 1 base, and 14 bases lay between the germline ends. This CDR3 is CASSRLGHPNTEAFF. CDR3 nucleotides: TGCGCCAGCAGCCGCCTCGGACACCCGAACACTGAAGCTTTCTTT.

The J gene is TRBJ1-4, the V gene TRBV6-5; D call uncertain. The length of the CDR3 is 14 residues. The germline CDR1 and CDR2 sequences are MNHEY and SVGAGI. V was trimmed by 6 bases and J by 0 bases, leaving 8 bases between them. CDR3 nucleotide sequence: TGTGCCAGCAGACCCTCAGCAACTAATGAAAAACTGTTTTTT. It yields the protein CASRPSATNEKLFF.

This chain connects TRBV4-2 to TRBJ1-6; D gene ambiguous. Germline V gene lookup returns CDR1 LGHNA and CDR2 YNFKEQ. This CDR3 is 15 amino acids long. The V end was cut by 0 bases, the J end by 5 bases, with 8 bases between. In DNA, the CDR3 is TGTGCCAGCAGCCAAGATACCGGGGATAATTCACCCCTCCACTTT. Its protein is CASSQDTGDNSPLHF.

This clone showed up just a few times. The chain couples TRBV4-1 to TRBJ2-3, with 9 bases fitting TRBD2. This CDR3 comprises 14 residues. The germline gives CDR1 MGHRA, CDR2 YSYEKL. Unmatched junction bases numbered 9, after V lost 4 bases and J lost 10 bases. The CDR3 here is CASSLRTSESAQYF. CDR3 in DNA: TGCGCCAGCAGCCTTCGGACTAGCGAGAGTGCGCAGTATTTT.

The genes are TRBV7-3 and TRBJ2-1, with a possible D match to TRBD2 (6 bases). Trimming removed 2 bases from V and 9 bases from J, with 14 bases in between. CDR3 length equals 14 residues. The germline gives CDR1 SGHTA, CDR2 FQGTGA. The CDR3: CASSLGVRGGEQFF. As DNA, the CDR3 is TGTGCCAGCAGCTTAGGAGTTCGGGGAGGTGAGCAGTTCTTC.

The chain carries TRBV19 and TRBJ2-7; TRBD1 matches at 8 bases. J gave up 7 bases and V 5 bases, and 7 bases lay outside the gene matches. In germline, CDR1 is LNHDA, CDR2 SQIVND (reference sequence). This CDR3 has 13 amino acids. As DNA, the CDR3 is TGTGCCAGTAGTCCCAGGGGGCGTCGAGAGCAGTACTTC. Protein sequence: CASSPRGRREQYF.

V is TRBV9 and J is TRBJ2-5; 9 bases are shared with TRBD2. The germline V gene encodes CDR1 SGDLS and CDR2 YYNGEE. The CDR3 is 16 residues long. Germline trimming cut 3 bases from V and 5 bases from J; bases unmatched to any gene: 11. CDR3 nucleotide sequence: TGTGCCAGCAGCGGACCCGCGGGGGGGCCCCGGGAGACCCAGTACTTC. Amino acids: CASSGPAGGPRETQYF.

A single count supports this clone. The V and J genes are TRBV18 and TRBJ2-3; TRBD1 matches 9 bases. The CDR3 is made up of 17 amino acids. V shed 0 bases and J 2 bases; nucleotides not matched to a gene: 6. Germline V gene data show CDR1 as KGHSH and CDR2 as LQKENI. CDR3 DNA sequence: TGTGCCAGCTCACCACCGGTCGGACAGGGGCTCACAGATACGCAGTATTTT. This encodes CASSPPVGQGLTDTQYF.

The chain joins TRBV28 to TRBJ2-3; D is undetermined. The CDR3 sequence is 14 residues long. Trimming removed 1 base from V and 0 bases from J, with 5 bases in between. Germline lookup yields CDR1 MDHEN and CDR2 SYDVKM. The CDR3 here is CASSLSPSTDTQYF. CDR3 coding DNA: TGTGCCAGCAGTTTATCCCCGAGCACAGATACGCAGTATTTT.